The 15 T cell receptor beta chains listed next were all sequenced from one sample in a study of cytotoxic CD8 clonotypes in ibrutinib-treated CLL. Sequenced by immunoSEQ multiplex PCR; TCRdb stores in-frame clones only, minus some. The data contain approximately 100,000 clones, about 53% of them seen just once; the ten biggest clones take up 37%. Sequencing was performed on PBMCs, taken after 24 months of ibrutinib treatment. These receptors were obtained from a human donor with chronic lymphocytic leukemia.

This chain uses TRBV4-2 with TRBJ2-3; 7 bases are a match to TRBD2. After removal of 7 bases from V and 0 bases from J, the junction contained 4 bases not matched to a gene. The CDR3 totals 14 residues. CDR1 LGHNA and CDR2 YNFKEQ come from the germline V gene. The CDR3 here is CASNWGGSTDTQYF. DNA for the CDR3: TGTGCCAGCAATTGGGGAGGGAGCACAGATACGCAGTATTTT.

This clone was observed a single time. At one end the junction does not follow the germline gene, possibly because of a read error. The gene calls are TRBV7-7 and TRBJ2-3, with a weak D call TRBD2 (5 bases). The CDR3 runs 13 residues. From germline, CDR1 is SSHAT and CDR2 FNYEAQ (reference sequence). The CDR3 reads CASSLALTDTQYF. The CDR3 DNA reads as TGTGCTAGCAGCTTAGCGCTAACAGATACGCAGTATTTT.

The gene calls are TRBV28 and TRBJ1-2, with D possibly being TRBD1 (6 bases). CDR3 length equals 12 residues. In germline, CDR1 is MDHEN, CDR2 SYDVKM. V gave up 4 bases and J gave up 8 bases, with 11 bases separating them. This CDR3 reads CASSSQGSGYTF. DNA of the CDR3: TGTGCCAGCAGTTCCCAGGGGAGCGGCTACACCTTC.

The chain carries TRBV27 and TRBJ2-7; possible D gene TRBD1, 6 bases. Germline V gene data show CDR1 as MNHEY and CDR2 as SMNVEV (reference sequence). The CDR3 sequence is 17 residues long. V was shortened by 3 bases and J by 0 bases, with 18 bases between the two germline ends. The CDR3: CASSFQTSGVSSYEQYF. The CDR3 nucleotides are TGTGCCAGCAGTTTCCAAACCTCAGGGGTCAGCTCCTACGAGCAGTACTTC.

This clone was seen ten or more times. The chain combines TRBV4-3 with TRBJ2-7, with D possibly TRBD2 on 6 matching bases. Trimming stripped 0 bases from V and 2 bases from J, with 11 bases between. The V gene's germline CDR1 is LGHNA and CDR2 YSLEER. This CDR3 spans 15 amino acids. CDR3 in amino acids: CASSQDRGGAYEQYF. The DNA of the CDR3 is TGCGCCAGCAGCCAAGATAGGGGAGGCGCCTACGAGCAGTACTTC.

The chain uses TRBV29-1 and TRBJ1-2; TRBD1 matches at 10 bases. Trimming removed 7 bases from V and 5 bases from J; junction bases left unmatched: 4. This CDR3 is 12 amino acids long. The germline V gene encodes CDR1 SQVTM and CDR2 ANQGSEA. The CDR3 nucleotides read TGCAGCGCAGGGACAGGGGAATATGGCTACACCTTC. It is translated as CSAGTGEYGYTF.

The chain links TRBV7-9 to TRBJ2-3, with 14 bases fitting TRBD2. Trimming cost V 5 bases and J 8 bases; bases outside gene matches: 12. There are 17 residues in the CDR3. Looked up from germline, CDR1 is SEHNR and CDR2 is FQNEAQ (reference sequence). CDR3 nucleotide sequence: TGTGCCAGCAGCCTGGGACTAGCGGGGGACGGGGGGCGTACGCAGTATTTT. Amino acids: CASSLGLAGDGGRTQYF. Together with reference TRBV7-9 and TRBJ2-3, the CDR3 gives the full variable domain: DTGVSQNPRHKITKRGQNVTFRCDPISEHNRLYWYRQTLGQGPEFLTYFQNEAQLEKSRLLSDRFSAERPKGSFSTLEIQRTEQGDSAMYLCASSLGLAGDGGRTQYFGPGTRLTVL.

In this sample, this clone turned up once. J is TRBJ2-3 and V is TRBV12-5; no reliable D call. The germline V gene has CDR1 LGHNT and CDR2 FRNRAP. V was cut by 4 bases and J by 2 bases, with 4 bases left in between. The CDR3 has 12 amino acids. In DNA, the CDR3 is TGTGCTAGTGGTTCCGACACAGATACGCAGTATTTT. It yields the protein CASGSDTDTQYF.

This rearrangement joins TRBV19 to TRBJ2-3; 8 bases fit TRBD1. This CDR3 is 17 amino acids long. V was clipped by 0 bases and J by 1 base; unmatched bases: 6. The germline CDR1 and CDR2 sequences are LNHDA and SQIVND (reference sequence). The CDR3 DNA reads TGTGCCAGTAGTATAGACCCCCAGGGGGCAGGCACAGATACGCAGTATTTT. Its translation: CASSIDPQGAGTDTQYF.

The V call is TRBV7-7, the J call TRBJ2-3; possibly TRBD2 for D (5 bases). The germline V gene encodes CDR1 SSHAT and CDR2 FNYEAQ (reference sequence). V lost 3 bases, J lost 0 bases, and 7 bases lay in between. The CDR3 covers 14 residues. The chain's CDR3 is CASSFGGSTDTQYF. CDR3 DNA: TGTGCCAGCAGCTTTGGCGGGAGCACAGATACGCAGTATTTT. Together with reference TRBV7-7 and TRBJ2-3, the CDR3 gives the full variable domain: GAGVSQSPRYKVTKRGQDVTLRCDPISSHATLYWYQQALGQGPEFLTYFNYEAQPDKSGLPSDRFSAERPEGSISTLTIQRTEQRDSAMYRCASSFGGSTDTQYFGPGTRLTVL.

The chain joins TRBV6-5 to TRBJ1-4, with no clear D. The CDR3 spans 13 residues. Trimming took 8 bases from V and 5 from J, leaving 12 bases between them. Per the germline V gene, CDR1 is MNHEY and CDR2 is SVGAGI. Written as DNA, the CDR3 is TGTGCCAGCGCCCAAGACCAGAATGAAAAACTGTTTTTT. This gives the protein CASAQDQNEKLFF.

The chain links TRBV7-3 to TRBJ2-2; tentatively, D is TRBD1 or TRBD2 (5 bases each). Trimming pared 5 bases from V and 6 bases from J, leaving 16 bases between. There are 15 residues in the CDR3. CDR1 and CDR2 (germline): SGHTA, FQGTGA. DNA for the CDR3: TGTGCCAGCAGCCCGAGGGGTACACTGTCCGGGGAGCTGTTTTTT. Translated: CASSPRGTLSGELFF.

This clone was seen a handful of times. The rearrangement links TRBV29-1 to TRBJ1-1; the D is unclear. Germline CDR1 SQVTM, CDR2 ANQGSEA. V was shortened by 7 bases and J by 5 bases, with 14 bases between the two germline ends. The CDR3 is 12 residues long. For the CDR3, the DNA is TGCAGCGCTGACCAGGTACGAACTGAAGCTTTCTTT. Encoded protein: CSADQVRTEAFF.

This rearrangement joins TRBV2 to TRBJ2-3; the match to TRBD2 covers 11 bases. The V segment lost 2 bases and the J segment 4 bases; nucleotides outside the gene matches: 8. This CDR3 is built from 17 residues. Germline V lookup: CDR1 SNHLY, CDR2 FYNNEI. CDR3: CASSESASGGLPDTQYF. DNA for the CDR3: TGTGCCAGCAGTGAAAGCGCTAGCGGGGGGCTCCCAGATACGCAGTATTTT. Full variable domain (remainder filled in from reference TRBV2 and TRBJ2-3): EPEVTQTPSHQVTQMGQEVILRCVPISNHLYFYWYRQILGQKVEFLVSFYNNEISEKSEIFDDQFSVERPDGSNFTLKIRSTKLEDSAMYFCASSESASGGLPDTQYFGPGTRLTVL.

The table lists this clone with a few counts. This chain joins TRBV11-2 and TRBJ2-7, with 14 bases identical to TRBD2. This CDR3 region has 15 residues. Germline V gene sequence: CDR1 SGHAT, CDR2 FQNNGV. V shed 4 bases and J 4 bases; nucleotides not matched to a gene: 3. The CDR3 is CASSSGTSGGYEQYF. The CDR3 region has the DNA TGTGCCAGCAGCTCGGGGACTAGCGGGGGTTACGAGCAGTACTTC. Filled out from reference TRBV11-2 and TRBJ2-7, the complete variable domain reads EAGVAQSPRYKIIEKRQSVAFWCNPISGHATLYWYQQILGQGPKLLIQFQNNGVVDDSQLPKDRFSAERLKGVDSTLKIQPAKLEDSAVYLCASSSGTSGGYEQYFGPGTRLTVT.